Given below is one T cell receptor (beta chain) in context. Its antigen specificity is not known. Base qualities are not at hand, and no much larger clone is one base apart. The cohort was made up of 500 to 850 healthy bone marrow donors. At the time of sampling, all cohort members were nominally healthy, though unrecorded immune exposures were likely present. The donor was CMV seronegative and was included in the group of several hundred seronegative cohort members. Every donor gave a peripheral blood sample, and the peripheral blood mononuclear cells from that sample were used for TCR beta sequencing. The Qiagen DNeasy Blood Extraction Kit was used to extract genomic DNA from the blood cell samples. The library was produced with the immunoSEQ multiplex PCR assay. For the multiplex PCR, a mixture combining 60 forward primers for TCR Vbeta segments and 13 reverse primers for TCR Jbeta segments was used. Amplification of the CDR3 region of rearranged TCR beta genes was performed with a multiplex PCR assay on genomic DNA. The amplified TCR beta libraries were sequenced on the Illumina HiSeq System as 87-base-pair reads. As for how the authors treated the data: Across the 670 or so repertoires, a later analysis counted roughly 84 million unique TCR beta chains, roughly 11 million of which were shared by at least two donors. A nearest-neighbor algorithm error-corrected the raw reads and collapsed the reads into unique sequences, merging closely related sequences to remove PCR and sequencing errors. CDR3 sequences were aligned to IMGT reference sequences to assign V, D and J gene segments. For a sequence to be retained, a match of at least six nucleotides was required to both a V gene segment and a J gene segment. A rearrangement counted as productive if the CDR3 had no stop codons and remained in frame with V and J, and every other rearrangement counted as non-productive. CDR3 was defined by IMGT convention, running from the second conserved V-encoded cysteine to the conserved J-encoded phenylalanine. In an earlier analysis of approximately 500 of the donors, sequences lacking an unambiguous match to a single V gene segment were excluded. In an earlier analysis of more than 500 of the donors, a V segment was called functional when productive rearrangements were above 56.7%, and segregating when the standard deviation between donors exceeded 5%. A statistical classification framework was built for diagnosing cytomegalovirus status from the catalog of TCR beta chain sequences. In a later analysis, V and J genes were assigned by comparing TCR nucleotide sequences against IMGT/GENE-DB human TR gene sequences. Using the TCRdist pipeline, a later analysis assigned CDR3 sequences along with most-parsimonious VDJ recombination scenarios. A later analysis defined each TCR beta chain by its CDR3 amino acid sequence plus V-gene family, and excluded reads lacking a unique V-gene family. To address suspected cross-contamination and a sequencing artifact, a later analysis removed over 500 highly shared, low-generation-probability nucleotide sequences. A later analysis calculated a clonal expansion index for each public chain from normalized within-repertoire ranks of inferred template counts. Generation probabilities in a later analysis came from a VDJ recombination model fitted to out-of-frame rearrangements, and those results were checked against IGoR. In a later analysis, TCR-TCR, TCR-HLA and TCR-CMV co-occurrence was scored with hypergeometric tests, and a repertoire-size bias correction was applied to TCR pairs. A later analysis estimated false discovery rates by permuting HLA or CMV assignments 20 times. In a later analysis, co-occurring TCRs were grouped using DBSCAN, with TCRdist sequence similarity added in when clustering inside HLA-allele-positive subsets. Repertoires with fewer than 30,000 or more than 120,000 public chains, plus five repertoires with anomalous nucleotide sharing, were excluded from co-occurrence clustering. The source is immuneACCESS, and TCRdb retained only in-frame sequences with V and J called. Part of the clones is not carried over; for the studies checked, unresolved V genes explain less than half of this, and the remainder is unexplained. V and J calls and clone size are as listed in that table; D and trimming were resolved from the DNA. This sample has about 88,000 clones in its table, and about 87% of those were observed once. Together, the top ten hold roughly 2.2% of the sample.

The record originates from a study of cytomegalovirus exposure and HLA in healthy donors (dated by TCRdb to 2016 to 2017). Context from the whole study: An earlier analysis of some 600 of the donors reported 276 Gb of sequence data and 117 million unique TCR beta sequences obtained from some 200 million T cells. To decide whether each TCR beta V gene segment behaved as functional or pseudogenic, an earlier analysis of some 600 of the donors relied on high-throughput TCR beta sequencing. In addition to the first cohort of 666 subjects, a separate validation cohort of approximately 110 different subjects was used. All discovery cohort repertoires had been generated using a single sequencing platform. Typing coverage differed by locus: A, B, C, DRB1 and DQB1 were typed in roughly 629-630 donors, DQA1 in 522, DPA1 in 600 to 610, and DPB1 in 400 to 480. About 300 gigabases of sequencing data and tens of millions of unique TCR sequences were included in an early release covering 500 to 750 HLA-typed donors. The study was designed to test whether signatures of past pathogen exposure could be identified by cataloging public T cell receptors. Among a few hundred genotyped donors of the cohort, an average of approximately 230,000 unique TCR beta nucleotide sequences were sequenced per donor, roughly a sixth of them non-productive. Alongside the repertoire data, information on donor age, sex, ethnicity and CMV serostatus was compiled. A later genetic analysis took genome-wide SNP genotypes for about 60% of the roughly 670 donors and used that subset as a discovery cohort. The study profiled the T cell repertoires of under 700 subjects by immunosequencing and related them to cytomegalovirus serostatus. In a later analysis, previously published TCR beta repertoires from 550 to 750 donors were re-analyzed and high-resolution HLA genotyping was added so that TCR occurrence patterns could be studied. To predict cytomegalovirus infection status, the study combined high-throughput TCR immunosequencing, statistical association of individual TCRs with disease status, and machine learning. Both class I and class II loci were covered by HLA typing, at four-digit resolution. Rather than drawing on any new phenotypic data, the later analysis identified candidate immune exposures from TCR beta sequences and the way those sequences occurred across donors. The genetic ancestry cluster associated with self-reported Caucasian donors included around 76% of the 398 genotyped donors. About five DR-DQ haplotypes were treated as single units for association and clustering because of strong linkage in the cohort.

CDR1 SGDLS and CDR2 YYNGEE were looked up in the germline V gene. Taken from cysteine to phenylalanine, the CDR3 has 16 residues. The read is trimmed to its CDR3 DNA, 48 bases read in frame from base 1. Between the V and J ends, shortened by 0 bases and 3 bases respectively, the junction contains 14 bases. Findings and caveats that apply to the study as a whole: A group of highly shared sequence variants was considered likely to be a technical artifact of the sequencing pipeline. Specific HLA alleles were associated with 15,000 to 20,000 TCR beta sequences at a false discovery rate of 0.05 in a later analysis. Compared with the roughly 670-donor mean, donors in an Asian-associated ancestry cluster had fewer N-insertions in productive TCRs, according to a later genetic analysis. The only immune exposure information available for the cohort was CMV serostatus. Only TCR beta chains were sequenced in this cohort, and the absence of alpha or paired-chain data limited detectable features. When HLA alleles, especially DR and DQ, strongly co-occurred, attributing TCR associations to individual alleles was difficult. While some public TCRs were present in many individuals, most TCR sequences turned up only very rarely across donors. Roughly uniform sequencing depth across donors was assumed in presence/absence analyses, although this assumption may not hold. In an earlier analysis of 500 to 650 of the donors, most TCR beta V segments appeared in productive rearrangements about 90% or about 30% of the time, broadly matching IMGT annotations. Approximately 18 rarely observed V segments, including chromosome 9 orphons, were excluded from the earlier analysis of just under 600 of the donors because counts were too low. In a later analysis, HLA-associated TCR beta chains were found to be more clonally expanded and to have lower generation probabilities than equally common non-associated chains. It was suggested by the authors that the approach could potentially be generalized to other disease states and immunological phenotypes. A total of about 180 TCR beta chains were listed by the study as associated with cytomegalovirus. A further reported finding was that TCR beta sequences accurately predicted the HLA-A and HLA-B alleles for most subjects in the first cohort. The classifier was reported to diagnose cytomegalovirus status with high specificity and sensitivity in both the original and validation cohorts. Because some donors lacked HLA typing at each locus, the association tests relied only on the typed subset. In vitro tests confirmed that a few of the cytomegalovirus-associated TCR beta chains recognize cytomegalovirus antigens. V-gene and J-gene trimming of TCR beta chains was associated with a missense DCLRE1C variant in a later genetic analysis, and the association was replicated in an independent cohort. Because the 87-base-pair reads could not distinguish some IMGT-functional V segments, including TRBV6-2 and TRBV6-3, those segments were excluded. In a later analysis, most CMV-associated TCR beta chains were found to appear HLA-restricted, with HLA associations seemingly driven largely by CMV exposure. A later analysis found that TCR association rates varied across HLA loci, with DRB1 alleles showing the most associated TCRs and HLA-C alleles the fewest. Several of the top co-occurrence clusters appeared to be linked to parvovirus B19, influenza, CMV and Epstein-Barr virus, according to a later analysis. Linkage disequilibrium might explain the correlated functional status among segregating V segments, but an unknown experimental factor could not be excluded.

The rearranged segments are TRBV9 and TRBJ2-3; the D gene is perhaps TRBD2, on 5 matching bases. The TCR originated in a young man in good health and CMV-seronegative. The source material was PBMCs. The DNA sequence is TGTGCCAGCAGCGTAGGGGGTCGGAGGTATACAGATACGCAGTATTTT. Translated, it gives CASSVGGRRYTDTQYF.